The 6 T cell receptor beta chains given below trace back to one sample, sequenced in a study of Graves' ophthalmopathy and Graves' hyperthyroidism (dated by TCRdb to the late 2010s). These reads were obtained on an Illumina HiSeq 2000. TCR beta CDR3 regions were amplified from RNA transcripts for repertoire sequencing. The first round was an RT-PCR using HTBI primers with the Qiagen OneStep RT-PCR kit, and this first round was followed by a second-round multiplex PCR, then size selection and purification. TCRdb reprocessed the public reads (quality trimming at Q25 with fastp, clone calling with MiXCR) and kept in-frame beta chains. Rows are combined by CDR3 protein, so each entry shows the most common genes and DNA. For this sample the table gives 200,000 to 300,000 distinct CDR3 sequences, of which about 47% were detected only once. The ten largest clones take up over 40% of the sample. Sequencing was performed on peripheral blood. Receptors originate from an adult man with Graves' ophthalmopathy.

The chain links TRBV6-6 to TRBJ1-1; D is ambiguous. The CDR3 runs to 13 residues. CDR1 and CDR2 from the germline V gene are MNHNY and SVGAGI (reference sequence). Between the trimmed V and J ends, which lost 2 bases and 4 bases, there was a span of 8 bases. CDR3 sequence reads: CASSYPRSTEAFF. CDR3 nucleotide sequence: TGTGCCAGCAGTTACCCACGAAGCACTGAAGCTTTCTTT.

The genes are TRBV2 and TRBJ1-5, with TRBD1 identical over 7 bases. This CDR3 has 14 residues. Germline V gene sequence: CDR1 SNHLY, CDR2 FYNNEI. V lost 8 bases to trimming and J lost 7 bases; unmatched junction nucleotides: 11. The CDR3 DNA follows: TGTGCCAGCGGCCGCAACAGGGGAGAACAGCCCCAGCATTTT. Translated: CASGRNRGEQPQHF.

The chain uses TRBV7-9 and TRBJ1-6; TRBD1 aligns across 7 bases. Unmatched junction bases numbered 9, after V lost 1 base and J lost 9 bases. Germline V lookup: CDR1 SEHNR, CDR2 FQNEAQ (reference sequence). The CDR3 extends over 16 amino acids. The CDR3 reads CASSLEGGFSSSPLHF. Here the CDR3 DNA reads TGTGCCAGCAGCTTAGAAGGGGGCTTTTCTAGTTCACCCCTCCACTTT.

This clonotype was recorded a few times. This rearrangement joins TRBV19 to TRBJ1-1, with D perhaps matching TRBD1 (5 bases). The CDR3 is 16 amino acids. V gave up 4 bases and J gave up 4 bases, with 19 bases separating them. Germline V gives CDR1 LNHDA, CDR2 SQIVND (reference sequence). CDR3 amino acids: CASSTQGMSARTEAFF. In nucleotides, the CDR3 is TGTGCCAGTAGTACCCAGGGAATGTCCGCCCGCACTGAAGCTTTCTTT. The entire variable domain, with the rest obtained from reference TRBV19 and TRBJ1-1, is as follows: DGGITQSPKYLFRKEGQNVTLSCEQNLNHDAMYWYRQDPGQGLRLIYYSQIVNDFQKGDIAEGYSVSREKKESFPLTVTSAQKNPTAFYLCASSTQGMSARTEAFFGQGTRLTVV.

This clonotype was counted a few times. The chain's CDR3 is CASSQADEIYEQYF. The CDR3, as DNA: TGCGCCAGCAGCCAGGCTGACGAGATCTACGAGCAGTACTTC. The chain is built from TRBV4-3 and TRBJ2-7; D gene unclear. Germline-derived CDR1 and CDR2 are LGHNA and YSLEER. V was cut by 3 bases and J by 3 bases, with 12 bases left in between. There are 14 residues in the CDR3.

The gene calls are TRBV5-4 and TRBJ1-6; 7 bases are a match to TRBD1. This CDR3 is 15 amino acids long. The V gene's germline CDR1 is SGHNT and CDR2 YYREEE (reference sequence). V trimming: 4 bases; J trimming: 5 bases; junction bases outside the gene matches: 6. CDR3 residues: CASSRTTGDNSPLHF. CDR3 nucleotide sequence: TGTGCCAGCAGCCGCACCACAGGGGATAATTCACCCCTCCACTTT.